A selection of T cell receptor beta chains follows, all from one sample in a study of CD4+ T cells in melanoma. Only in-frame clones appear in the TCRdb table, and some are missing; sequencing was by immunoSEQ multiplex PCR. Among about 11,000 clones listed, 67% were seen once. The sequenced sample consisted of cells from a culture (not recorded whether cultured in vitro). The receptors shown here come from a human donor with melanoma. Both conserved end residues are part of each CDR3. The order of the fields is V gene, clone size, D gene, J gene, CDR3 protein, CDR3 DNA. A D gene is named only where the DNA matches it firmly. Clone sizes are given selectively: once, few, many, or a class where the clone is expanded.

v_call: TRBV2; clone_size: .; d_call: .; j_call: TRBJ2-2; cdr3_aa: CASRVGINTGELFF; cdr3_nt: TGTGCCAGCAGAGTGGGCATTAACACCGGGGAGCTGTTTTTT
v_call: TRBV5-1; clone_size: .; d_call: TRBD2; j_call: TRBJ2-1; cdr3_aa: CASSLRTSGGAGNEQFF; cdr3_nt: TGCGCCAGCAGCTTGAGGACTAGCGGGGGGGCAGGCAATGAGCAGTTCTTC
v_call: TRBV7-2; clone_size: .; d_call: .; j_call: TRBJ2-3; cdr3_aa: CASSLATSTDTQYF; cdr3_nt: TGTGCCAGCAGCTTAGCTACCAGCACAGATACGCAGTATTTT
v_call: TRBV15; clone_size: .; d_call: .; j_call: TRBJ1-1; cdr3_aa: CATSRATDNTEAFF; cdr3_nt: TGTGCCACCAGCAGAGCTACTGACAACACTGAAGCTTTCTTT
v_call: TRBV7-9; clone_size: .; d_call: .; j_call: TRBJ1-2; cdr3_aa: CASSSNRVAGTNYGYTF; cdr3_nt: TGTGCCAGCAGCTCGAACAGGGTGGCGGGAACTAACTATGGCTACACCTTC
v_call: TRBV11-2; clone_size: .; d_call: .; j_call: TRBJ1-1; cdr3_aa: CASSDGTYTEAFF; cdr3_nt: TGTGCCAGCAGCGACGGGACATACACTGAAGCTTTCTTT
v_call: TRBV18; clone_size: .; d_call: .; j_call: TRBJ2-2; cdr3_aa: CASSPDRKNTGELFF; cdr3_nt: TGTGCCAGCTCACCCGACAGGAAGAACACCGGGGAGCTGTTTTTT
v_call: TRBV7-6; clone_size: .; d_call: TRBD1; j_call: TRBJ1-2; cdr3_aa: CASSLTGSEGYTF; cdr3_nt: TGTGCCAGCAGCTTGACAGGGTCGGAGGGCTACACCTTC
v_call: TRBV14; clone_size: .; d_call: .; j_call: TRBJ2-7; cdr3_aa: CASGSRGEQYF; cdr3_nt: TGTGCCAGCGGATCCCGGGGCGAGCAGTACTTC
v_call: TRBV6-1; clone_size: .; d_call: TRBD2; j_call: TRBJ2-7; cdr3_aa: CAISETGGPRTYEQYF; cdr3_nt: TGTGCCATCAGTGAGACGGGGGGGCCGAGAACCTACGAGCAGTACTTC
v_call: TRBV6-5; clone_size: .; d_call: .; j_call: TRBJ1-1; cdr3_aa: CASSYRQMNTEAFF; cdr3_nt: TGTGCCAGCAGTTACCGCCAGATGAACACTGAAGCTTTCTTT
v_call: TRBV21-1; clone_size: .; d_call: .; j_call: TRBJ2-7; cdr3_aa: CASRGPGQVLDEQYF; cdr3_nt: TGTGCCAGCCGTGGGCCGGGACAGGTTTTAGACGAGCAGTACTTC
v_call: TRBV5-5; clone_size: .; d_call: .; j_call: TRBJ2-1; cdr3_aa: CASSLVTLANEQFF; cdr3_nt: TGTGCCAGCAGCTTGGTGACCCTCGCCAATGAGCAGTTCTTC
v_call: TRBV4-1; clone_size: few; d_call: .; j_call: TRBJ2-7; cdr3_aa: CASRSVWGLGSYEQYF; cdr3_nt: TGCGCCAGCAGATCAGTATGGGGATTAGGATCCTACGAGCAGTACTTC
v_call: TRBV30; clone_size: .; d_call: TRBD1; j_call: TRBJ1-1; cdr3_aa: CAWSRGLATEAFF; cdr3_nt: TGTGCCTGGAGCAGGGGGCTTGCCACTGAAGCTTTCTTT
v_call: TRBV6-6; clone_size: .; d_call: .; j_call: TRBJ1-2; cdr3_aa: CASRGKEFHGYGYTF; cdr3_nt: TGTGCCAGTCGAGGAAAGGAATTTCACGGCTATGGCTACACCTTC
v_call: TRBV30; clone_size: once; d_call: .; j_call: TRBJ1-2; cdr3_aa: CAWSHFSGVNYGYTF; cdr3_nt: TGTGCCTGGAGTCATTTTAGTGGGGTCAACTATGGCTACACCTTC
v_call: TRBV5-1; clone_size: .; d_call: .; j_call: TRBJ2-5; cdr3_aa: CATPDRAETQYF; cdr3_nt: TGCGCCACCCCGGATAGGGCAGAGACCCAGTACTTC
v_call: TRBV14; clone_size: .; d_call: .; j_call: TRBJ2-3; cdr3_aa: CASSQDLRVADTQYF; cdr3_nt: TGTGCCAGCAGCCAAGATCTCAGGGTGGCAGATACGCAGTATTTT
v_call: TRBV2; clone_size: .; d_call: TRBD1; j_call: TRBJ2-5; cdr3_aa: CAMTGTGETQYF; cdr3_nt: TGTGCCATGACCGGGACAGGAGAGACCCAGTACTTC
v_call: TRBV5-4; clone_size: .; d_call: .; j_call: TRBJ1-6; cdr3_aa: CASSLDGGYSPLHF; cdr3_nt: TGTGCCAGCAGCTTGGATGGGGGCTACTCACCCCTCCACTTT
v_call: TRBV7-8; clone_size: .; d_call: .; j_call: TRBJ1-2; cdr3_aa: CASSLDRYYGYTF; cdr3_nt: TGTGCCAGCAGCTTAGACAGATACTATGGCTACACCTTC
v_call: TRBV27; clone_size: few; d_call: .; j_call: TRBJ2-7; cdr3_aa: CASSQDGLNSYEQYF; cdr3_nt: TGTGCCAGCTCTCAGGACGGGTTAAACTCCTACGAGCAGTACTTC
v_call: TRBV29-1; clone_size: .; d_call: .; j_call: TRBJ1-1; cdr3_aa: CSGGPGPGGTEAFF; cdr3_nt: TGCAGCGGCGGGCCGGGCCCCGGGGGCACTGAAGCTTTCTTT
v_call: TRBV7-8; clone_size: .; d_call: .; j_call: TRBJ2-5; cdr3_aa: CASSWGGEATQYF; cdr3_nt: TGTGCCAGCAGCTGGGGGGGCGAAGCGACCCAGTACTTC
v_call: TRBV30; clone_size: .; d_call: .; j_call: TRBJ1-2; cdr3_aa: CAWSVPGLVGYTF; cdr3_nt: TGTGCCTGGAGTGTACCCGGGTTAGTGGGCTACACCTTC
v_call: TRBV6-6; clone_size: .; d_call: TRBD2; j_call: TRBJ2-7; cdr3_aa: CASSPTSGGLYEQYF; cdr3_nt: TGTGCCAGCAGTCCGACTAGCGGGGGGTTATACGAGCAGTACTTC
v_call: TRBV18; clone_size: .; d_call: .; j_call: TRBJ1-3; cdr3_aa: CASSPNREAAGNTIYF; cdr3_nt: TGTGCCAGCTCACCCAACCGGGAGGCGGCTGGAAACACCATATATTTT
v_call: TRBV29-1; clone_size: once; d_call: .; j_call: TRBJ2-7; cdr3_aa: CSVSGASYEQYF; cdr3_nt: TGCAGCGTTTCGGGGGCTTCCTACGAGCAGTACTTC
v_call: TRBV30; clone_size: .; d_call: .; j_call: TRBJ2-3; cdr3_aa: CAWSVGHLLDGLTDTQYF; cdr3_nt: TGTGCCTGGAGTGTAGGGCACCTTCTGGACGGGCTCACAGATACGCAGTATTTT
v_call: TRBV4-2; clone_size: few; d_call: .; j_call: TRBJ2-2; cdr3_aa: CASSQAGAYTGELFF; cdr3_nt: TGTGCCAGCAGCCAAGCGGGGGCCTACACCGGGGAGCTGTTTTTT
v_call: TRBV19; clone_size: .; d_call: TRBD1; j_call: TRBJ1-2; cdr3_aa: CASSTPGQEANYGYTF; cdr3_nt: TGTGCCAGTAGTACTCCGGGACAGGAAGCTAACTATGGCTACACCTTC
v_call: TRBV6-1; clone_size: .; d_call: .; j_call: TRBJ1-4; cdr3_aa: CASRIDRNNEKLFF; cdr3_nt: TGTGCCAGCAGGATCGACAGGAATAATGAAAAACTGTTTTTT
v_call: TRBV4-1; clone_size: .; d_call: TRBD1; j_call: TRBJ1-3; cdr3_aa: CASSQAAGGSGNTIYF; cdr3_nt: TGCGCCAGCAGCCAAGCGGCAGGGGGCTCTGGAAACACCATATATTTT
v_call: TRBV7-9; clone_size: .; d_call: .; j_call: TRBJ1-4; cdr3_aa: CASSLNKGANEKLFF; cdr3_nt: TGTGCCAGCAGCTTAAATAAAGGGGCTAATGAAAAACTGTTTTTT
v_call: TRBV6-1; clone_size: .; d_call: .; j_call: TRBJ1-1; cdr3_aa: CASSEVQWSDTEAFF; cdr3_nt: TGTGCCAGCAGTGAAGTACAGTGGTCGGACACTGAAGCTTTCTTT
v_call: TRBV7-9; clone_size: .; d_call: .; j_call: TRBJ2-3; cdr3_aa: CASSFLTDTQYF; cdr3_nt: TGTGCCAGCAGCTTCTTAACGGATACGCAGTATTTT
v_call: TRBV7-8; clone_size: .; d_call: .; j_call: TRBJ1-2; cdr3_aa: CASSLLPGGYYGYTF; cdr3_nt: TGTGCCAGCAGCTTACTCCCCGGGGGCTACTATGGCTACACCTTC
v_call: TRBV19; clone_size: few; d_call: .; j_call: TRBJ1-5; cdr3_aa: CASQQRSMYSNQPQHF; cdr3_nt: TGTGCCAGTCAACAACGTTCTATGTATAGCAATCAGCCCCAGCATTTT
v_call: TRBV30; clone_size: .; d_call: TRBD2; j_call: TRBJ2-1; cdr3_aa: CALQAGGTSWDEQFF; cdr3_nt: TGTGCCTTGCAAGCGGGGGGAACCTCTTGGGATGAGCAGTTCTTC
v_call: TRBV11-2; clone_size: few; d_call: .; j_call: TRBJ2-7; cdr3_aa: CASSPWGYEQYF; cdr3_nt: TGTGCCAGCAGCCCTTGGGGCTACGAGCAGTACTTC
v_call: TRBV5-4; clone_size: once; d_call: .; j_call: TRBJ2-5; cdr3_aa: CASSLAFRETQYF; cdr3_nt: TGTGCCAGCAGCTTGGCCTTTCGTGAGACCCAGTACTTC
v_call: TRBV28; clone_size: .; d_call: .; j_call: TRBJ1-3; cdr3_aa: CASSLLGDHYSGNTIYF; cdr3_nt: TGTGCCAGCAGTTTATTAGGGGATCACTACTCTGGAAACACCATATATTTT
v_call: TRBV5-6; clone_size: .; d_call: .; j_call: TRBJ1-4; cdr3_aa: CASSLKSEDNEKLFF; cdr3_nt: TGTGCCAGCAGCTTGAAGTCCGAAGATAATGAAAAACTGTTTTTT
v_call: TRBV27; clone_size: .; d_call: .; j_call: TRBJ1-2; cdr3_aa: CASSLSFADNYGYTF; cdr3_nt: TGTGCCAGCAGTTTATCGTTCGCAGACAACTATGGCTACACCTTC
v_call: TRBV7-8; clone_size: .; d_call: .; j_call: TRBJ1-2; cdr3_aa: CASSSDDRSLSGYTF; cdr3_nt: TGTGCCAGCAGCTCAGATGACAGGTCCTTGTCGGGCTACACCTTC
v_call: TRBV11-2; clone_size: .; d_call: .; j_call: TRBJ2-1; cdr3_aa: CASSSRQGGNEQFF; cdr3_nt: TGTGCCAGCAGCTCCAGACAGGGAGGGAATGAGCAGTTCTTC
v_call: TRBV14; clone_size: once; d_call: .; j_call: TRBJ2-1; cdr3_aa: CASSQGGNRVHEQFF; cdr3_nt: TGTGCCAGCAGCCAGGGGGGGAACAGGGTCCATGAGCAGTTCTTC
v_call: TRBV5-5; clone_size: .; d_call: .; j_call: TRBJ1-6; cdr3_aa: CASSLGPWSYNSPLHF; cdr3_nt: TGTGCCAGCAGCTTGGGTCCGTGGTCCTATAATTCACCCCTCCACTTT
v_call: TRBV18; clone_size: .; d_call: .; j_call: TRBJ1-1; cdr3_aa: CASSRVASNTEAFF; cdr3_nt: TGTGCCAGCTCACGGGTAGCGTCGAACACTGAAGCTTTCTTT
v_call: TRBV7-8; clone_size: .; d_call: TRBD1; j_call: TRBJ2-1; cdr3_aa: CASRIGTVNNEQFF; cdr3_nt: TGTGCCAGCAGAATCGGGACAGTAAACAATGAGCAGTTCTTC
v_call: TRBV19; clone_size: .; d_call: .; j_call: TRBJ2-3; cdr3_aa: CASSSGQALGDTQYF; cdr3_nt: TGTGCCAGTAGTTCCGGCCAAGCCCTAGGAGATACGCAGTATTTT